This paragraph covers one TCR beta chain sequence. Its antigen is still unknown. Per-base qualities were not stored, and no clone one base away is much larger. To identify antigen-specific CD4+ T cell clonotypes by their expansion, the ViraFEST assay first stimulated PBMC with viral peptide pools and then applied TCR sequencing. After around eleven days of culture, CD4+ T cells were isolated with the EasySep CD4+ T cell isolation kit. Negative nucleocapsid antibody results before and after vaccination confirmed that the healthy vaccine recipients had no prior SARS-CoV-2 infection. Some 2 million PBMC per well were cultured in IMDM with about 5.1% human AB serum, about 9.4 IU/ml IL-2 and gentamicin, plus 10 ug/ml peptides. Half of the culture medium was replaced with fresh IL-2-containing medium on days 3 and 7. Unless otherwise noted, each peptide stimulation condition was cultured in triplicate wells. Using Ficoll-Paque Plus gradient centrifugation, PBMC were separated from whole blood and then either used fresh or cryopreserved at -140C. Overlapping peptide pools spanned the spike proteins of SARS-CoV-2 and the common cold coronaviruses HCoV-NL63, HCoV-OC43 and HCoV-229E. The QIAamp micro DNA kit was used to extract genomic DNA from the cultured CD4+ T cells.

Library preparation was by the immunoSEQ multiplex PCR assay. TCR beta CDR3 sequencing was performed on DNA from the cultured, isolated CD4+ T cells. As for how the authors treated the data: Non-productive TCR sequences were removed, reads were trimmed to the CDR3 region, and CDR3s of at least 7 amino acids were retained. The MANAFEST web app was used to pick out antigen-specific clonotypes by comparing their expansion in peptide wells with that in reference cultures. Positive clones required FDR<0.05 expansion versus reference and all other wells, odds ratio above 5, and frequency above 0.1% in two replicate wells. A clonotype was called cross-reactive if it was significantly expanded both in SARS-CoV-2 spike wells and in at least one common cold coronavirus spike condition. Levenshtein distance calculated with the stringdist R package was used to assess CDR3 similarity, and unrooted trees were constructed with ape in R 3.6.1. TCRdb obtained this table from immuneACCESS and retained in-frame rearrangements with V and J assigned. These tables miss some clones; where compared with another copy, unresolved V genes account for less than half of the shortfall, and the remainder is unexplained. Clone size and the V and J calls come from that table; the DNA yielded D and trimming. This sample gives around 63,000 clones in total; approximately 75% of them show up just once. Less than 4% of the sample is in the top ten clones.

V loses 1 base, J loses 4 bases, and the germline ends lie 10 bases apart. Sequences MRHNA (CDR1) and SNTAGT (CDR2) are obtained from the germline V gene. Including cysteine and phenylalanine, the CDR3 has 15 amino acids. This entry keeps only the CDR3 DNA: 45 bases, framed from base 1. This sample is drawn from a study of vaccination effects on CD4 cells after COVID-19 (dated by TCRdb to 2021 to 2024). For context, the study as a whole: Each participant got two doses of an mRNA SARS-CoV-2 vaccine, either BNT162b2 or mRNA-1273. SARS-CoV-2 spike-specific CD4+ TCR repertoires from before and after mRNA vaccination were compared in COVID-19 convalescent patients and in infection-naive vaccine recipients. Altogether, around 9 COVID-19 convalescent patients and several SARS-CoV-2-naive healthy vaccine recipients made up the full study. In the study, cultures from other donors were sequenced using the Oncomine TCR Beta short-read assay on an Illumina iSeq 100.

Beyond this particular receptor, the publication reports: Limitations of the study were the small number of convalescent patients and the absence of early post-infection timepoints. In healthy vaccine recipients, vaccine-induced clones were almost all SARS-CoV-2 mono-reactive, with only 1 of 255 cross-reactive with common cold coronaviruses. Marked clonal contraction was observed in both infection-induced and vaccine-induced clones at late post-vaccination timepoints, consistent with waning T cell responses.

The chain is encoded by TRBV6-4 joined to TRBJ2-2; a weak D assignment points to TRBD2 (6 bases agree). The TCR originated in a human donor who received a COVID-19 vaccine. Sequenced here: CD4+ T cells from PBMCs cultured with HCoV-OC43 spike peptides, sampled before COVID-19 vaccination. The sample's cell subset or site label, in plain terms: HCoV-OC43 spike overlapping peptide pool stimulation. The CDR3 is CASSDWRGRTGELFF. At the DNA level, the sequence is TGTGCCAGCAGTGACTGGCGGGGACGCACCGGGGAGCTGTTTTTT.